These 15 T cell receptor beta chains were sequenced from one sample in a study of shared clonotypes between healthy human individuals. The data were produced by immunoSEQ multiplex PCR, yet TCRdb's version contains in-frame clones alone and is incomplete. The table records a few hundred thousand clones, nearly 97% of them present only once. CD45RO-negative cells were positively selected for CCR7, leaving out terminally differentiated effector memory CD45RA+ cells. The specimen sequenced was naive CD8+ T cells sorted from blood. These receptors came from a woman aged 25 to 45 in good health.

The V and J genes are TRBV5-6 and TRBJ1-2, with D tentatively TRBD1 (5 bases). This CDR3 is built from 14 residues. V was trimmed by 4 bases and J by 4 bases, leaving 14 bases between them. Germline V gene data show CDR1 as SGHDT and CDR2 as YYEEEE. The CDR3 here is CASSPAGLLYGYTF. The CDR3, as DNA: TGTGCCAGCAGCCCCGCGGGACTGCTCTATGGCTACACCTTC.

This sequence joins TRBV29-1 and TRBJ2-5; 12 bases are shared with TRBD1. The closer fit of TRBJ2-7 to the DNA end suggests the J call may be wrong. The CDR3 totals 13 residues. Germline assignment: CDR1 SQVTM and CDR2 ANQGSEA. CDR3 nucleotides: TGCAGCGTTGTGGGACAGGGGGCGGACGAGCAGTACTTC. Translating gives CSVVGQGADEQYF.

The chain has TRBV10-1 and TRBJ1-1, with D possibly TRBD1 on 6 matching bases. Looked up from germline, CDR1 is WNHNN and CDR2 is SYGVQD (reference sequence). The CDR3 extends over 18 amino acids. With 6 bases removed from V and 1 base from J, the gap between germline ends came to 24 bases. The CDR3 coding sequence is TGCGCCAGCAGCGAGCTACAAAACTGGGAACAGGGGAACACTGAAGCTTTCTTT. Encoded protein: CASSELQNWEQGNTEAFF.

The rearrangement links TRBV14 to TRBJ2-3; 10 bases agree with TRBD2. Germline values: CDR1 SGHDN, CDR2 FVKESK. V was pared by 0 bases and J by 4 bases, with 7 bases of the junction left unmatched. CDR3 length: 17 residues. CDR3 region: CASSQEFSGRLADTQYF. The DNA of the CDR3 is TGTGCCAGCAGCCAAGAGTTTAGCGGGAGGTTAGCAGATACGCAGTATTTT.

This clone was observed a single time. The chain couples TRBV13 to TRBJ2-7, with D uncertain. This CDR3 contains 12 residues. Germline CDR1 and CDR2: PRHDT and FYEKMQ (reference sequence). The germline V and J ends were trimmed by 1 base and 3 bases, with 4 bases remaining between them. In DNA form, the CDR3 reads TGTGCCAGCAGCTTAGACAGCTACGAGCAGTACTTC. Protein product: CASSLDSYEQYF.

This chain joins TRBV27 and TRBJ2-1, with 12 bases matching TRBD2. The germline CDR1 and CDR2 sequences are MNHEY and SMNVEV (reference sequence). The CDR3 length is 16 residues. V shed 4 bases and J 7 bases; nucleotides not matched to a gene: 8. CDR3 coding DNA: TGTGCCAGCAGTTCGGGGGCTAGCGGGAGGGGAAATGAGCAGTTCTTC. It codes for CASSSGASGRGNEQFF.

The V gene is TRBV19, the J gene TRBJ2-7, with D unclear. The CDR3 is made up of 15 amino acids. Trimming stripped 5 bases from V and 2 bases from J, with 16 bases between. Germline V gene data show CDR1 as LNHDA and CDR2 as SQIVND (reference sequence). CDR3 DNA sequence: TGTGCCAGTAGTCACAATAGAGGATCCCCCTACGAGCAGTACTTC. Amino acid sequence: CASSHNRGSPYEQYF.

This clone was seen just once. This chain uses TRBV7-9 with TRBJ2-1, with D possibly matching TRBD1 (5 bases). The V gene's germline CDR1 is SEHNR and CDR2 FQNEAQ (reference sequence). The CDR3 is 13 amino acids. V lost 5 bases to trimming and J lost 5 bases, with 10 bases between them. DNA of the CDR3: TGTGCCAGCAGCCCCCCAGGGCACAATGAGCAGTTCTTC. Translation: CASSPPGHNEQFF.

The chain carries TRBV10-3 and TRBJ2-1; D gene unclear. Germline V lookup: CDR1 ENHRY, CDR2 SYGVKD. This CDR3 is 12 amino acids long. V lost 2 bases and J 6 bases, leaving 5 bases between the germline ends. CDR3 in DNA: TGTGCCATCAGTGAGATTACCAATGAGCAGTTCTTC. This translates into CAISEITNEQFF.

In its sample, this clone was seen once. CDR3 region: CASSMQGGGYGYTF. The CDR3 coding sequence is TGTGCCAGCAGCATGCAAGGGGGCGGCTATGGCTACACCTTC. This chain joins TRBV13 and TRBJ1-2; 7 bases are shared with TRBD1. The CDR3 covers 14 residues. Germline CDR1 and CDR2: PRHDT and FYEKMQ (reference sequence). The trim removed 5 bases at V and 4 bases at J, leaving 7 bases unmatched.

The V gene is TRBV7-9, the J gene TRBJ2-2; D is possibly TRBD2 (6 bases). V lost 2 bases to trimming and J lost 1 base, with 8 bases between them. This CDR3 region has 15 residues. Per germline, CDR1 SEHNR and CDR2 FQNEAQ (reference sequence). The CDR3 sequence: CASSLLRGNTGELFF. CDR3 sequence (DNA): TGTGCCAGCAGCTTACTGCGGGGGAACACCGGGGAGCTGTTTTTT.

This chain connects TRBV29-1 to TRBJ1-3; 7 bases align to TRBD1. V lost 7 bases to trimming and J lost 2 bases; unmatched junction nucleotides: 2. Per germline, CDR1 SQVTM and CDR2 ANQGSEA. This CDR3 comprises 12 residues. CDR3 protein: CSGTGAGNTIYF. The CDR3 DNA sequence: TGCAGCGGCACAGGGGCTGGAAACACCATATATTTT.

Only one count was recorded for this clone. This sequence joins TRBV10-3 and TRBJ2-5, with 11 bases aligning to TRBD2. The germline V gene has CDR1 ENHRY and CDR2 SYGVKD. The CDR3 extends over 16 amino acids. V was clipped by 6 bases and J by 5 bases; unmatched bases: 11. The CDR3 coding sequence is TGTGCCATCAGCGAAACGTTAGCGGGAGGGGGGGAGACCCAGTACTTC. Protein: CAISETLAGGGETQYF.

The rearrangement links TRBV29-1 to TRBJ2-7, with D possibly being TRBD2 (5 bases). Trimming removed 3 bases from V and 2 bases from J, with 8 bases in between. The V gene's germline CDR1 is SQVTM and CDR2 ANQGSEA. This CDR3 is 12 amino acids long. The CDR3, as DNA: TGCAGCGTTGACGAGGGTCCCTACGAGCAGTACTTC. This sequence encodes CSVDEGPYEQYF.

The rearrangement uses TRBV19 and TRBJ2-1; tentatively, D is TRBD2 (6 bases). The CDR3 has 17 amino acids. Germline V gene data show CDR1 as LNHDA and CDR2 as SQIVND (reference sequence). V shed 8 bases and J shed 0 bases, with 20 bases lying between them. CDR3 sequence: CASLGRAGHSSYNEQFF. DNA for the CDR3: TGTGCCAGTCTCGGGAGAGCAGGGCACAGCTCCTACAATGAGCAGTTCTTC.